This entry describes one T cell receptor (beta chain). Its antigen remains unknown. With 0 bases removed from V and 5 bases from J, the gap between germline ends came to 14 bases. From germline, CDR1 is SGHTS and CDR2 YDEGEE. CDR3 size: 15 residues. The record originates from a study of cytomegalovirus exposure and HLA in healthy donors. Study outcomes and limitations: Upon later analysis, TCR association rates were observed to vary by HLA locus, being highest for DRB1 and lowest for HLA-C.

The PCR ran on 60 Vbeta and 13 Jbeta primers. Repertoires were generated with immunoSEQ multiplex PCR, while TCRdb's copy carries only in-frame clones and drops some. The sample has 85,000 to 130,000 clones; 65% to 80% are singletons. The chain is built from TRBV5-8 and TRBJ2-5; D not resolved. Material for sequencing was PBMCs. This TCR came from a man between 60 and 75 years old in good health and CMV-seronegative. This chain's CDR3 is CASSLDLRVGETQYF. The CDR3 bases are TGTGCCAGCAGCTTGGATCTCCGGGTTGGGGAGACCCAGTACTTC.